This entry concerns a single T cell receptor (beta chain). Its antigen is unidentified. The data are from a study of T cell responses to AZD1222 COVID-19 vaccine. Regarding the study as a whole: Clonal diversity was possibly underestimated, and the donors were mostly white British, with more females.

The data were produced by immunoSEQ multiplex PCR, yet TCRdb's version contains in-frame clones alone and is incomplete. The table shows around 140,000 clones, with roughly 92% occurring only once. Specimen: peripheral blood, collected on day 0 of AZD1222 vaccination. The clonotype comes from an adult in good health.

The CDR3 nucleotides read TGTGCCAGTAGTCCGGGGGCGGTCCGCTACGAGCAGTACTTC. Its translation: CASSPGAVRYEQYF. This sequence joins TRBV19 and TRBJ2-7; possibly TRBD1 or TRBD2 for D (6 bases each). Germline V gene data show CDR1 as LNHDA and CDR2 as SQIVND (reference sequence). The CDR3 has 14 residues. V was clipped by 5 bases and J by 3 bases, with 14 bases between them.